The source of this T cell receptor beta chain is a study of blood T cell repertoires in COVID-19. The overall study: Acute-phase and convalescent COVID-19 samples originated in the United States, Italy and Spain. T cells, B-cell-depleted T cells, or PBMCs supplied cDNA or gDNA.

Per germline, CDR1 LGHNA and CDR2 YNFKEQ. V gave up 4 bases and J gave up 8 bases, with 15 bases separating them. The CDR3 consists of 14 residues. TCRdb keeps only in-frame clones here, not all; method: immunoSEQ multiplex PCR. The profile covers 130,000 to 150,000 clones, with roughly 84% appearing a single time and approximately 4.6% taken by the ten largest. This TCR was sampled from a human donor in a cohort sampled during active COVID-19. The chain uses TRBV4-2 and TRBJ1-5; D gene unclear. The sample was peripheral blood. The CDR3 sequence: CASSRGGLKEPQHF. The CDR3 DNA sequence: TGTGCCAGCAGCCGCGGAGGACTGAAGGAGCCCCAGCATTTT.